This T cell receptor beta chain was retrieved from a study of shared clonotypes between healthy human individuals. A remark on this clone: Its matching antigen is unknown.

In the naive CD8 group, cells lacked CD45RO and were positively selected for CCR7, so terminally differentiated effector memory CD45RA+ cells were left out. Profiled with immunoSEQ multiplex PCR; TCRdb holds only in-frame clones, not every one. The sample lists about 2 million clones, about 94% occurring once. Overall study results and limits: Relative to memory subsets, naive subsets generally showed larger estimated richness.

Sample: naive CD8+ T cells sorted from blood. The TCR was taken from a man between 18 and 29 years old in good health.

The CDR3 nucleotides read TGTGCCAGCAGTCTTATAGGGGCCACAATGTTCATGAACACTGAAGCTTTCTTT. As protein: CASSLIGATMFMNTEAFF. J is TRBJ1-1 and V is TRBV28; weak D call: TRBD1 (5 bases). The CDR3 is 18 residues long. CDR1 is MDHEN and CDR2 is SYDVKM in the germline V gene. The ends were cut back, 5 bases at V and 0 bases at J, with 22 bases in the middle.